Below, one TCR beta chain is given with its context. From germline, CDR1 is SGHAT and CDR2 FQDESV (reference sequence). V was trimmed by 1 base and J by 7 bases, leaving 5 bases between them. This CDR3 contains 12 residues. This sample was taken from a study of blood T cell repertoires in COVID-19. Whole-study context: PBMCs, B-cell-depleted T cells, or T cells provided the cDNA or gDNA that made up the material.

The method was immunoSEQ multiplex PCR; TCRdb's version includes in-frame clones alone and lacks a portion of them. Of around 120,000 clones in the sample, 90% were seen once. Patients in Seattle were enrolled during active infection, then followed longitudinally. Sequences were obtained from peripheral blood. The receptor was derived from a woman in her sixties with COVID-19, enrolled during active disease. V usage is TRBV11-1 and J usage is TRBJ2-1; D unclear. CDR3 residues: CASSLDRNEQFF. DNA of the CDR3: TGTGCCAGCAGCTTAGACAGAAATGAGCAGTTCTTC.